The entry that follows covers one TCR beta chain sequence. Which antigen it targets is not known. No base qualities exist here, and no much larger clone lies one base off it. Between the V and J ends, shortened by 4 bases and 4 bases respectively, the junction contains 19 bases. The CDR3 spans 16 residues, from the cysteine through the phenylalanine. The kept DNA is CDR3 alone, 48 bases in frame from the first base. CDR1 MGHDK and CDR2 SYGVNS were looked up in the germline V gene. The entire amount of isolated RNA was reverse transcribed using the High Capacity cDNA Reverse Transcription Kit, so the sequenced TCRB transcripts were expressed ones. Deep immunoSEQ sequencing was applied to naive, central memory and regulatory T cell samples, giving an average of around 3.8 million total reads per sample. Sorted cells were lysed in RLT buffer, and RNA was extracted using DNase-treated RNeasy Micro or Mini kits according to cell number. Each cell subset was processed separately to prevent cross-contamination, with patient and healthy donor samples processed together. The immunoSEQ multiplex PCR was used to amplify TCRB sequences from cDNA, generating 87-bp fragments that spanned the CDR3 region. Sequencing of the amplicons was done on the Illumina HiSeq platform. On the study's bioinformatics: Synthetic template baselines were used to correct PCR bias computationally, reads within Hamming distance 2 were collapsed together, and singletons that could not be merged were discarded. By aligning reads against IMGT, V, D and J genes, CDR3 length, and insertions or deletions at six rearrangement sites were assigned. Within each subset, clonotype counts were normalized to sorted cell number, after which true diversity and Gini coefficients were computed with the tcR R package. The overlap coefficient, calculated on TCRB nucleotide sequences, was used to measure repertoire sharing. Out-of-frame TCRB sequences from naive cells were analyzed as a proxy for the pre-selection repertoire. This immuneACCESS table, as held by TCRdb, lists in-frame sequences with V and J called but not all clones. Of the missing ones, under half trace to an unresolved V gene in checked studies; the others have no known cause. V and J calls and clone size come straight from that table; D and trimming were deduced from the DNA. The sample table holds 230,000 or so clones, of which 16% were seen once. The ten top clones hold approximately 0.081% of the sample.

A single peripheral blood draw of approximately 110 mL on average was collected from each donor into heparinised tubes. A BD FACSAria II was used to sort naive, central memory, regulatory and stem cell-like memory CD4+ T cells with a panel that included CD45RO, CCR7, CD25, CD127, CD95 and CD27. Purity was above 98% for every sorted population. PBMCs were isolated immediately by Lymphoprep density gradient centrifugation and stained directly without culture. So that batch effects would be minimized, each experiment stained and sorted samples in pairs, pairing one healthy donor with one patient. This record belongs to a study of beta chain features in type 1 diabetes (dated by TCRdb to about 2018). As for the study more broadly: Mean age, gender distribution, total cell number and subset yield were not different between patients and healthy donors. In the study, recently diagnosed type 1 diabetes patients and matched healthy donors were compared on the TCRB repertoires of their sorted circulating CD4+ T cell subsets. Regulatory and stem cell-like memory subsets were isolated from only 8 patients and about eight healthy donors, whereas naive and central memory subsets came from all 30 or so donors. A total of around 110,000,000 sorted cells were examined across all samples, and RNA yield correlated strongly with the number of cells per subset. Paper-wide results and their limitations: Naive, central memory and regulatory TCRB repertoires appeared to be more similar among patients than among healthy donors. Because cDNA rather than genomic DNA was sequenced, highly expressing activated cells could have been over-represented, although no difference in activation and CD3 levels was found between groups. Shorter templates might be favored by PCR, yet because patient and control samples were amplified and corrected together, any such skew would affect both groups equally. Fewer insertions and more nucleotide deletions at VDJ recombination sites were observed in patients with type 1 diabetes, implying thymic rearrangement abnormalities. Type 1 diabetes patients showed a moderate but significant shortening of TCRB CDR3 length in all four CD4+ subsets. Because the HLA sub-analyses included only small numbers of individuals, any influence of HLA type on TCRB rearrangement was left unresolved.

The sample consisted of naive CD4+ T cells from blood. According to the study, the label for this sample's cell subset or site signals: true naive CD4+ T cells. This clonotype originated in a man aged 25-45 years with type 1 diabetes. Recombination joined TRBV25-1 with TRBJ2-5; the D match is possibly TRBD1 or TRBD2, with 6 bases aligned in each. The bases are TGTGCCAGCAGTGCCGGACAGCAAGCAGCGGGAGAGACCCAGTACTTC. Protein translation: CASSAGQQAAGETQYF.